This T cell receptor (beta chain) came from a study of response to subunit inactivated influenza vaccine. General study results and limits: The authors proposed limited new T cell recruitment per seasonal influenza vaccination.

Details on this clonotype: Its matching antigen is unknown.

TCRdb called the RT-PCR reads again in MiXCR, with one record for every CDR3 protein. The data contain under 750,000 distinct CDR3 sequences, around 11% of them singletons. V trimming: 7 bases; J trimming: 7 bases; junction bases outside the gene matches: 13. Germline values: CDR1 SQVTM, CDR2 ANQGSEA. The CDR3 length is 14 residues. The source of this sequence is a man aged 50-60 years who received an inactivated influenza vaccine. The sample consisted of PBMCs from blood, taken on the day of vaccination. The V gene is TRBV29-1, the J gene TRBJ2-5, with 9 bases lining up with TRBD2. The CDR3 DNA reads as TGCAGCGCCTTACTAGCGGGCCGGATGGGGACCCAGTACTTC. As protein: CSALLAGRMGTQYF.